This TCR beta chain was captured by sequencing in a study of blood T cell repertoires in COVID-19. Study context: From the United States, Italy and Spain came samples of acute and convalescent COVID-19. PBMCs, B-cell-depleted T cells, or T cells provided the cDNA or gDNA that made up the material.

The table came from immunoSEQ multiplex PCR; TCRdb's copy has only in-frame clones and leaves some out. The table includes a few hundred thousand clones, 88% detected once. The trim removed 5 bases at V and 7 bases at J, leaving 5 bases unmatched. There are 13 residues in the CDR3. CDR1 SQVTM and CDR2 ANQGSEA come from the germline V gene. V is TRBV29-1 and J is TRBJ2-1, with 10 bases aligning to TRBD2. Sequences were obtained from peripheral blood. The sequence was collected from a man younger than 30 with active or convalescent COVID-19. In DNA form, the CDR3 reads TGCAGCGTTTCCAGCGGGGGGGGGAATGAGCAGTTCTTC. It is translated as CSVSSGGGNEQFF.